These 20 T cell receptor beta chains share one sample of origin, sequenced in a study of cytomegalovirus exposure and HLA in healthy donors. The PCR made use of 60 Vbeta and 13 Jbeta primers. Method: immunoSEQ multiplex PCR; TCRdb's copy keeps in-frame clones and lacks some. The data hold about 43,000 clones, with 81% observed a single time. Source material: PBMCs. The source is a man in his fifties in good health and CMV-seronegative.

The chain has TRBV28 and TRBJ1-1; the match to TRBD1 covers 7 bases. After removal of 3 bases from V and 2 bases from J, the junction contained 15 bases not matched to a gene. Germline V gene sequence: CDR1 MDHEN, CDR2 SYDVKM. CDR3 length: 18 residues. In nucleotides, the CDR3 is TGTGCCAGCAGTTTCTACGCTTCGATGACAGGGCACAACACTGAAGCTTTCTTT. It translates to CASSFYASMTGHNTEAFF.

The chain joins TRBV5-1 to TRBJ2-7, with TRBD1 as a possible D gene (6 bases). The length of the CDR3 is 13 residues. Per the germline V gene, CDR1 is SGHRS and CDR2 is YFSETQ. V was trimmed by 2 bases and J by 2 bases, leaving 8 bases between them. The CDR3 spells CASSFTGTYEQYF. The CDR3 nucleotides read TGCGCCAGCAGCTTCACAGGGACCTACGAGCAGTACTTC.

This chain connects TRBV30 to TRBJ2-5, with D tentatively TRBD1 (6 bases). Trimming took 3 bases from V and 1 from J, leaving 12 bases between them. Germline CDR1 is GTSNPN and CDR2 is SVGIG (reference sequence). This CDR3 region has 14 residues. The CDR3 loop is CAWRGAFGQETQYF. The CDR3 DNA sequence: TGTGCCTGGAGGGGGGCTTTCGGCCAAGAGACCCAGTACTTC.

The chain recombines TRBV9 with TRBJ1-2; TRBD1 matches 8 bases. The CDR3 covers 15 residues. With V trimmed by 4 bases and J by 4 bases, 9 bases remained unmatched. In germline, CDR1 is SGDLS, CDR2 YYNGEE. The CDR3 here is CASSPRQGASYGYTF. The CDR3 coding sequence is TGTGCCAGCAGCCCACGGCAGGGGGCAAGCTATGGCTACACCTTC.

The V gene is TRBV12-5, the J gene TRBJ2-7; the match to TRBD1 covers 8 bases. V gave up 1 base and J gave up 0 bases; unmatched junction bases: 2. CDR3 size: 15 residues. The germline gives CDR1 LGHNT, CDR2 FRNRAP. Here the CDR3 DNA reads TGTGCTAGTGGTTTGGGGCAGGGGGCCTCCTACGAGCAGTACTTC. Translated: CASGLGQGASYEQYF.

The gene calls are TRBV30 and TRBJ1-1; 7 positions agree with TRBD1. The length of the CDR3 is 12 residues. CDR1 is GTSNPN, CDR2 SVGIG, per germline (reference sequence). DNA for the CDR3: TGTGCTGTTGACAGGGAAGGGACTGAAGCTTTCTTT. Translation gives CAVDREGTEAFF.

Only a few counts were recorded for this clone. The chain joins TRBV5-1 to TRBJ2-5; 8 nucleotides agree with TRBD2. The CDR3 is 16 amino acids. V shed 0 bases and J 1 base; nucleotides not matched to a gene: 5. Germline CDR1 and CDR2: SGHRS and YFSETQ. The CDR3 nucleotides are TGCGCCAGCAGCTTGGGAGCGGGGGCCACCCAAGAGACCCAGTACTTC. Protein sequence: CASSLGAGATQETQYF.

The chain couples TRBV6-1 to TRBJ1-5, with 7 bases lining up with TRBD1. Germline CDR1 MNHNS, CDR2 SASEGT. J lost 4 bases, V lost 8 bases, and 11 bases had no gene match. This CDR3 region has 15 residues. CDR3: CASEDRVESNQPQHF. The CDR3 DNA reads TGTGCCAGCGAAGACAGGGTAGAAAGTAATCAGCCCCAGCATTTT.

This clone qualifies as large. The rearrangement joins TRBV6-6 to TRBJ1-1; a possible D gene is TRBD1 (5 bases). Trimming took off 2 bases at V and 11 bases at J, with 18 bases between the two ends. Germline CDR1 is MNHNY and CDR2 is SVGAGI (reference sequence). This CDR3 has 14 amino acids. The CDR3 DNA reads as TGTGCCAGCAGTTACCTATCGGCAGGGCTCGATGCTTTCTTT. Its protein is CASSYLSAGLDAFF.

The rearrangement joins TRBV5-5 to TRBJ2-7, with D unresolved. Germline V gene lookup returns CDR1 SGHKS and CDR2 YYEKEE (reference sequence). The CDR3 sequence is 12 residues long. V dropped 2 bases and J dropped 2 bases, with 5 bases sitting between them. CDR3 nucleotides: TGTGCCAGCAGCTTTGGAGCCTACGAGCAGTACTTC. Translated: CASSFGAYEQYF.

The rearrangement joins TRBV27 to TRBJ2-3, with 7 positions matching TRBD1. The trim removed 8 bases at V and 8 bases at J, leaving 13 bases unmatched. The germline CDR1 and CDR2 sequences are MNHEY and SMNVEV (reference sequence). CDR3 length equals 14 residues. In DNA, the CDR3 is TGTGCCAGCCAAATTAACAGGGGTACGGGTACGCAGTATTTT. It codes for CASQINRGTGTQYF.

This clone appeared a few times. This chain links TRBV30 with TRBJ2-1; weak D call: TRBD2 (6 bases). V was pared by 2 bases and J by 10 bases, with 15 bases between. Germline V CDR1 and CDR2: GTSNPN, SVGIG (reference sequence). This CDR3 region has 13 residues. As DNA, the CDR3 is TGTGCCTGGAGTTTACAGACTAGTGGCGAGCAGTTCTTC. Translating gives CAWSLQTSGEQFF. The full variable domain, completed using reference TRBV30 and TRBJ2-1, is SQTIHQWPATLVQPVGSPLSLECTVEGTSNPNLYWYRQAAGRGLQLLFYSVGIGQISSEVPQNLSASRPQDRQFILSSKKLLLSDSGFYLCAWSLQTSGEQFFGPGTRLTVL.

The J gene is TRBJ1-4, the V gene TRBV5-1; no firm D call. The CDR3 loop spans 15 amino acids. V was trimmed by 4 bases and J by 6 bases, leaving 16 bases between them. Germline V lookup: CDR1 SGHRS, CDR2 YFSETQ. The CDR3 sequence: CASSRNGRVDEKLFF. The CDR3, as DNA: TGCGCCAGCAGCAGGAACGGGAGGGTTGATGAAAAACTGTTTTTT.

The V gene is TRBV5-1, the J gene TRBJ1-2; no definite D call. Germline loops: CDR1 SGHRS, CDR2 YFSETQ. The CDR3 loop spans 14 amino acids. V shed 2 bases and J shed 6 bases, with 14 bases lying between them. For the CDR3, the DNA is TGCGCCAGCAGCTTTACGACGGGGTTGGATGGCTACACCTTC. Translated, it gives CASSFTTGLDGYTF.

The V call is TRBV2, the J call TRBJ2-2, with 7 bases fitting TRBD1. CDR1 and CDR2 from the germline V gene are SNHLY and FYNNEI. The ends lost 6 bases at V and 0 bases at J; junction bases unmatched: 4. CDR3 size: 15 residues. DNA of the CDR3: TGTGCCAGCAGGGTGACAGGGACGAACACCGGGGAGCTGTTTTTT. It encodes CASRVTGTNTGELFF. The whole variable domain, filled in from reference TRBV2 and TRBJ2-2, reads EPEVTQTPSHQVTQMGQEVILRCVPISNHLYFYWYRQILGQKVEFLVSFYNNEISEKSEIFDDQFSVERPDGSNFTLKIRSTKLEDSAMYFCASRVTGTNTGELFFGEGSRLTVL.

This clone has a single count. The chain uses TRBV4-2 and TRBJ1-3; perhaps TRBD1 as D (6 bases). There are 18 residues in the CDR3. CDR1 and CDR2 from the germline V gene are LGHNA and YNFKEQ. The V and J ends lost 4 bases and 2 bases respectively, with 21 bases between them. The CDR3 is CASSPNSPAGTTGNTIYF. CDR3 nucleotide sequence: TGTGCCAGCAGCCCGAATTCTCCGGCAGGGACAACTGGAAACACCATATATTTT.

In regard to this clone: At one boundary the junction diverges from the germline segment, which might be a read error. The rearrangement joins TRBV7-8 to TRBJ2-7, with TRBD1 matching over 7 bases. Germline assignment: CDR1 SGHVS and CDR2 FQNEAQ. The CDR3 length is 17 residues. The CDR3: CAGSLPTKGAASYEQYF. DNA of the CDR3: TGTGCCGGCAGCTTACCCACTAAGGGGGCTGCCTCCTACGAGCAGTACTTC.

Only a few counts were recorded for this clone. The chain employs TRBV5-1 and TRBJ2-3, with a tentative D call TRBD2 (6 bases). CDR3 size: 15 residues. V dropped 6 bases and J dropped 2 bases, with 16 bases sitting between them. Germline CDR1 reads SGHRS; CDR2 reads YFSETQ. This CDR3 reads CASTRAGHNTDTQYF. The CDR3 nucleotides are TGCGCCAGCACCCGCGCGGGGCACAACACAGATACGCAGTATTTT.

V usage is TRBV4-3 and J usage is TRBJ1-1, with D possibly TRBD1 on 5 matching bases. V was shortened by 0 bases and J by 12 bases, with 17 bases between the two germline ends. Germline-derived CDR1 and CDR2 are LGHNA and YSLEER. The CDR3 extends over 14 amino acids. This CDR3 is CASSQDSRQMKTFF. In DNA form, the CDR3 reads TGCGCCAGCAGCCAAGATAGTAGACAGATGAAGACTTTCTTT.

The J gene is TRBJ1-2, the V gene TRBV15; D unclear. Germline V gives CDR1 LNHNV, CDR2 YYDKDF (reference sequence). Between the trimmed V and J ends, which lost 6 bases and 0 bases, there was a span of 11 bases. This CDR3 is 14 amino acids long. The CDR3 protein is CATRLGSPNYGYTF. The CDR3 DNA sequence: TGTGCCACCAGGTTGGGGAGTCCTAACTATGGCTACACCTTC.